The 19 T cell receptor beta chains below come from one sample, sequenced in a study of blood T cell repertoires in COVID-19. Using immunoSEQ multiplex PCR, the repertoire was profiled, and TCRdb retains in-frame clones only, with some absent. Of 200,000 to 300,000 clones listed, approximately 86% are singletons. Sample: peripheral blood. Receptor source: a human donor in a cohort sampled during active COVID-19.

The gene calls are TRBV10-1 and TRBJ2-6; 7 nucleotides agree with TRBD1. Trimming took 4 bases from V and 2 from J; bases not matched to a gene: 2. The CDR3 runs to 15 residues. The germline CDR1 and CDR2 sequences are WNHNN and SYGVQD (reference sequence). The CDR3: CASSAQGTGANVLTF. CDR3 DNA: TGCGCCAGCAGTGCACAGGGGACTGGGGCCAACGTCCTGACTTTC.

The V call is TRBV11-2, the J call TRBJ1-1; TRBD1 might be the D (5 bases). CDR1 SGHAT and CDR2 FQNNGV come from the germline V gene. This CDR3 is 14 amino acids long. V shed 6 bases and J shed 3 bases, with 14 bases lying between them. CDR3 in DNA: TGTGCCAGCAGTGTTGGGGCAGACCACACTGAAGCTTTCTTT. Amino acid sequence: CASSVGADHTEAFF.

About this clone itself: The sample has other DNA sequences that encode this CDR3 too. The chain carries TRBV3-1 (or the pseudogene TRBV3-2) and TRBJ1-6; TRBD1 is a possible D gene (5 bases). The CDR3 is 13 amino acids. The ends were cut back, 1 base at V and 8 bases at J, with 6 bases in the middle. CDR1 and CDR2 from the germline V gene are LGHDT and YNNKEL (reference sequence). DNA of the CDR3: TGTGCCAGCAGCCAAGGGGGCGATTCACCCCTCCACTTT. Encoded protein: CASSQGGDSPLHF.

In DNA, the CDR3 is TGTGCCAGCAGAAGGTCGGGGATCAATCAGCCCCAGCATTTT. Amino acids: CASRRSGINQPQHF. This chain links TRBV14 with TRBJ1-5, with D hard to call. Germline V gene data show CDR1 as SGHDN and CDR2 as FVKESK. The germline V and J ends were trimmed by 6 bases and 3 bases, with 12 bases remaining between them. The CDR3 covers 14 residues.

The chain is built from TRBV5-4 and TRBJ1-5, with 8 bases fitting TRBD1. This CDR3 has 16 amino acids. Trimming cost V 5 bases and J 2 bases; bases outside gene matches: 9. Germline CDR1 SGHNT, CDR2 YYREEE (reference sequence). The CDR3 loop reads CASSLSQGAGNQPQHF. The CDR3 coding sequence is TGTGCCAGCAGTTTGTCCCAGGGGGCCGGCAATCAGCCCCAGCATTTT. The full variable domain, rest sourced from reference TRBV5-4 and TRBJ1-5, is ETGVTQSPTHLIKTRGQQVTLRCSSQSGHNTVSWYQQALGQGPQFIFQYYREEENGRGNFPPRFSGLQFPNYSSELNVNALELDDSALYLCASSLSQGAGNQPQHFGDGTRLSIL.

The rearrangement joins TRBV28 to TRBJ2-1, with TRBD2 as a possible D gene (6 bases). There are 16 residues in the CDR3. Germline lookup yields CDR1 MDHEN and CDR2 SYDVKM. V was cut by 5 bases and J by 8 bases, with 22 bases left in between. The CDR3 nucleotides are TGTGCCAGCAGTCCCGGGACCCTTCCCGGAGGGGATGAGCAGTTCTTC. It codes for CASSPGTLPGGDEQFF.

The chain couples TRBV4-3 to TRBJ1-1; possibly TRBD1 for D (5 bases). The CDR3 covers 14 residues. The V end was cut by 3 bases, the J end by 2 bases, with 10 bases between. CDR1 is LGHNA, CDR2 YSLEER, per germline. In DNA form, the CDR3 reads TGCGCCAGCAGCCATGGCAGGGTTAACACTGAAGCTTTCTTT. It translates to CASSHGRVNTEAFF.

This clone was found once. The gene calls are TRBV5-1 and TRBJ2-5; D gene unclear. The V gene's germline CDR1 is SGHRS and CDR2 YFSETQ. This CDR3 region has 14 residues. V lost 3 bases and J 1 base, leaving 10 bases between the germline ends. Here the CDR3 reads CASSWSKSQETQYF. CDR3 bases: TGCGCCAGCAGCTGGTCTAAGTCCCAAGAGACCCAGTACTTC. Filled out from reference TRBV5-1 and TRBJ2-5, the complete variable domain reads KAGVTQTPRYLIKTRGQQVTLSCSPISGHRSVSWYQQTPGQGLQFLFEYFSETQRNKGNFPGRFSGRQFSNSRSEMNVSTLELGDSALYLCASSWSKSQETQYFGPGTRLLVL.

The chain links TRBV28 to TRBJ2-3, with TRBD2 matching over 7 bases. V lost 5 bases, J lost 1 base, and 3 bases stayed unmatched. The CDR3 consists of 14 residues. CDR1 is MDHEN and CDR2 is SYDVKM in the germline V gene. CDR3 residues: CASSPSGRTDTQYF. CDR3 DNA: TGTGCCAGCAGTCCTAGCGGTCGCACAGATACGCAGTATTTT.

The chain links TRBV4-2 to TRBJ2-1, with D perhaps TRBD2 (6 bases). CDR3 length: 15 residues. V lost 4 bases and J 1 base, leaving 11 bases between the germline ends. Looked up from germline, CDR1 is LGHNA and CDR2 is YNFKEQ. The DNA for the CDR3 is TGTGCCAGCAGCCGGTCTAGCGTTTCCTACAATGAGCAGTTCTTC. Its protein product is CASSRSSVSYNEQFF.

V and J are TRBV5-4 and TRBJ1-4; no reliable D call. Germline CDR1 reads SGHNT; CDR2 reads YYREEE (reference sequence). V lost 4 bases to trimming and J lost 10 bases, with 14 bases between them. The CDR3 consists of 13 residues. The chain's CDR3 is CASSRTNTGKLFF. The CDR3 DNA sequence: TGTGCCAGCAGCCGTACAAATACGGGAAAACTGTTTTTT. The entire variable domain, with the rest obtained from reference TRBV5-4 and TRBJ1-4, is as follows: ETGVTQSPTHLIKTRGQQVTLRCSSQSGHNTVSWYQQALGQGPQFIFQYYREEENGRGNFPPRFSGLQFPNYSSELNVNALELDDSALYLCASSRTNTGKLFFGSGTQLSVL.

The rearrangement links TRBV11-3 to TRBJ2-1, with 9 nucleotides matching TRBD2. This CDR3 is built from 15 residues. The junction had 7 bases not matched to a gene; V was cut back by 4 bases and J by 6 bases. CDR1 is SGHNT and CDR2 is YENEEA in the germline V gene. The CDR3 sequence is CASSSGGLAGNEQFF. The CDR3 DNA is TGTGCCAGCAGCTCTGGGGGACTAGCTGGCAATGAGCAGTTCTTC.

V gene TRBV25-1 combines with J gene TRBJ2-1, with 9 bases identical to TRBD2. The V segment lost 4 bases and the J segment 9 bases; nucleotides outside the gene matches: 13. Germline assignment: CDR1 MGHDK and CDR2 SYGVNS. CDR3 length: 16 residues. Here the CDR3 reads CASSGVGSAGGREQFF. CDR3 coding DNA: TGTGCCAGCAGTGGGGTTGGGTCAGCGGGAGGACGTGAGCAGTTCTTC.

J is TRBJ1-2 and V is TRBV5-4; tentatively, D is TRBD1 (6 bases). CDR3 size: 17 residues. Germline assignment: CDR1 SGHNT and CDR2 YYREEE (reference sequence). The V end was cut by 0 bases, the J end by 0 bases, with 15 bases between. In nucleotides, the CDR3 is TGTGCCAGCAGCTTGGAGGGACACCTCTTAGCTAACTATGGCTACACCTTC. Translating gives CASSLEGHLLANYGYTF.

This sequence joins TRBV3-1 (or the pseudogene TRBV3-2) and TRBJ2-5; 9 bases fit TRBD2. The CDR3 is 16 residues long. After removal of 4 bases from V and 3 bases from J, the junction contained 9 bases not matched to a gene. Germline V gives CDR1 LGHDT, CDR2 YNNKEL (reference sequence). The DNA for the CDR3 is TGTGCCAGCAGCCCACTTGAAAGCGGGGGGAAAGAGACCCAGTACTTC. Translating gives CASSPLESGGKETQYF.

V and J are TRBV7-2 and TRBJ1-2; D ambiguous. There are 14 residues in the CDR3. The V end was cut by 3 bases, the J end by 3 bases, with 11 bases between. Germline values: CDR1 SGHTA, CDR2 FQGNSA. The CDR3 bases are TGTGCCAGCAGCTTGATCGGGTTGGACTATGGCTACACCTTC. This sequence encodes CASSLIGLDYGYTF.

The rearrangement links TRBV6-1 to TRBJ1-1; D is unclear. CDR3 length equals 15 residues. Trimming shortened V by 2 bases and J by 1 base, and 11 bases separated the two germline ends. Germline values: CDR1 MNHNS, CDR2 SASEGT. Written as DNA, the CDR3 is TGTGCCAGCAGTGAATTCTTTGGGCGGAACACTGAAGCTTTCTTT. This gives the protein CASSEFFGRNTEAFF.

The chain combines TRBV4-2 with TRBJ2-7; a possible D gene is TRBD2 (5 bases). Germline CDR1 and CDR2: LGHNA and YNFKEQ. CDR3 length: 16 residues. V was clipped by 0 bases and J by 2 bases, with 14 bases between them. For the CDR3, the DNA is TGTGCCAGCAGCCAAGATGGCGGGTATGGGGCCTACGAGCAGTACTTC. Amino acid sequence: CASSQDGGYGAYEQYF.

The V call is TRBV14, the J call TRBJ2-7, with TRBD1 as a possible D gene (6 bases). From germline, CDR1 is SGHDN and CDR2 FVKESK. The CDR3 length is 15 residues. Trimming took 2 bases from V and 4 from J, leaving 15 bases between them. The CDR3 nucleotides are TGTGCCAGCAGCCAAATTGGCAGGGGTCCGTACGAGCAGTACTTC. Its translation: CASSQIGRGPYEQYF.